This T cell receptor (beta chain) was identified during a study of shared clonotypes between healthy human individuals. Among the donors, all were Caucasian adults who lived in Nashville, Tennessee. Notes on the study in general: Non-shared clonotypes had lower generation probabilities than clonotypes shared by all four sorted-subset donors. Naive subsets typically showed greater estimated richness than memory subsets.

TCRdb's copy holds only in-frame clones and misses some; the assay was immunoSEQ multiplex PCR. The table shows approximately 2,300,000 clones, with approximately 90% occurring only once. Germline values: CDR1 SGDLS, CDR2 YYNGEE. This CDR3 is 14 amino acids long. The V end was cut by 2 bases, the J end by 0 bases, with 9 bases between. Note on this clone: Its antigen is undetermined.

The chain carries TRBV9 and TRBJ2-7; D is undetermined. The specimen was naive CD4+ T cells from PBMCs. The subset denotes: CD45RA+ positively selected. This sequence was found in a man younger than 35 in good health. Some clones in this sample may be carry-over from other donors' samples. The DNA for the CDR3 is TGTGCCAGCAGCGTGATAGGTAGCTCCTACGAGCAGTACTTC. Translating it yields CASSVIGSSYEQYF.